The sequence of this TCR beta chain was determined in a study of shared clonotypes between healthy human individuals. This clone was seen a single time. J gave up 10 bases and V 5 bases, and 5 bases lay outside the gene matches. This CDR3 region has 13 residues. Looked up from germline, CDR1 is MNHEY and CDR2 is SMNVEV (reference sequence). CD8 cells classed as naive were CD45RO-negative and positively selected for CCR7, excluding terminally differentiated effector memory CD45RA+ cells. All donors were healthy HIV-negative adults lacking recent acute infections or vaccinations. TCRdb's table, derived via immunoSEQ multiplex PCR, lists solely in-frame clones and lacks some. The table has under 1 million clones, around 93% seen once; the top ten hold 24%.

The chain carries TRBV27 and TRBJ1-2; TRBD1 matches at 12 bases. Input material: naive CD8+ T cells sorted from blood. This sequence was found in a man aged 25 to 40 in good health. DNA for the CDR3: TGTGCCAGCAGTATTCGGGACAGGGGGCCCTACACCTTC. It is translated as CASSIRDRGPYTF.